This entry lists 10 T cell receptor beta chains sequenced from one sample in a study of neurological immune-mediated disorders (dated by TCRdb to about 2019). The receptor library was made with 5' RACE. The sequencer was an Illumina HiSeq 2500. TCRdb trimmed public reads at Q25 via fastp, called clones via MiXCR and kept in-frame beta chains. Entries that share a CDR3 protein sequence are merged under the most common genes and DNA. A total of approximately 40,000 distinct CDR3 sequences appear in this sample, over 9.5% of them only once. Of the sample, about 1.3% falls within the top ten clones. Material: PBMCs. Source of these receptors: a female donor in good health.

V usage is TRBV6-2 or TRBV6-3 and J usage is TRBJ2-5, with D maybe TRBD2 (5 bases). The CDR3 has 13 residues. Trimming removed 5 bases from V and 2 bases from J, with 9 bases in between. Per the germline V gene, CDR1 is MNHEY and CDR2 is SVGEGT. The CDR3 loop reads CASSLSGQETQYF. Here the CDR3 DNA reads TGTGCCAGCAGTCTAAGCGGTCAAGAGACCCAGTACTTC.

This clonotype was seen many times. This CDR3 is CASGQGTGLSGNSPLHF. CDR3 nucleotide sequence: TGTGCCAGCGGCCAAGGGACAGGGTTGTCGGGCAATTCACCCCTCCACTTT. This chain joins TRBV7-6 and TRBJ1-6, with 9 bases fitting TRBD1. The CDR3 has 17 residues. The trim removed 8 bases at V and 7 bases at J, leaving 15 bases unmatched. Germline V gene sequence: CDR1 SGHVS, CDR2 FNYEAQ. The full variable domain, its missing parts supplied by reference TRBV7-6 and TRBJ1-6, is GAGVSQSPRYKVTKRGQDVALRCDPISGHVSLYWYRQALGQGPEFLTYFNYEAQQDKSGLPNDRFSAERPEGSISTLTIQRTEQRDSAMYRCASGQGTGLSGNSPLHFGNGTRLTVT.

This clonotype was detected ten times or more. The chain is built from TRBV5-6 and TRBJ2-1; 7 bases agree with TRBD1. J gave up 6 bases and V 3 bases, and 12 bases lay outside the gene matches. The CDR3 loop spans 16 amino acids. From germline, CDR1 is SGHDT and CDR2 YYEEEE. The CDR3 DNA is TGTGCCAGCAGCTCCCCGGGACAGACCGGTGGCAATGAGCAGTTCTTC. This sequence encodes CASSSPGQTGGNEQFF.

At least ten counts were recorded for this clonotype. The chain uses TRBV11-3 and TRBJ2-2, with D possibly TRBD2 on 6 matching bases. This CDR3 spans 15 amino acids. Germline V lookup: CDR1 SGHNT, CDR2 YENEEA. V gave up 1 base and J gave up 7 bases, with 13 bases separating them. The CDR3 sequence is CASSLGRGAGGELFF. CDR3 DNA sequence: TGTGCCAGCAGCTTAGGCCGCGGGGCCGGCGGGGAGCTGTTTTTT.

Many counts were recorded for this clonotype. This rearrangement joins TRBV5-1 to TRBJ2-5; 10 nucleotides agree with TRBD2. CDR3 length: 16 residues. V dropped 2 bases and J dropped 2; count of bases not matched to a gene: 6. Germline V gene lookup returns CDR1 SGHRS and CDR2 YFSETQ. The CDR3 here is CASSFRASGGQETQYF. The CDR3 nucleotides are TGCGCCAGCAGCTTCAGGGCTAGCGGGGGTCAAGAGACCCAGTACTTC.

This clonotype is classed as medium-sized. The V call is TRBV6-5, the J call TRBJ2-3, with D unresolved. The CDR3 has 16 amino acids. Trimming took 0 bases from V and 0 from J, leaving 10 bases between them. Germline-derived CDR1 and CDR2 are MNHEY and SVGAGI. The CDR3 protein is CASSYSRAPSTDTQYF. The CDR3, as DNA: TGTGCCAGCAGTTACTCTAGGGCTCCCAGCACAGATACGCAGTATTTT.

This clonotype was seen a single time. The genes are TRBV9 and TRBJ1-2; D might be TRBD1 (5 bases). The CDR3 has 14 amino acids. The ends were cut back, 4 bases at V and 8 bases at J, with 18 bases in the middle. Germline CDR1 reads SGDLS; CDR2 reads YYNGEE. CDR3 in DNA: TGTGCCAGCAGCTCTACGCACGGGGCTTGGGGCTACACCTTC. It is translated as CASSSTHGAWGYTF.

There are many counts of this clonotype. This chain connects TRBV7-6 to TRBJ2-2; D remains ambiguous. The CDR3 runs 14 residues. Germline V gives CDR1 SGHVS, CDR2 FNYEAQ. V was pared by 1 base and J by 7 bases, with 10 bases between. The CDR3 reads CASSLEELVGELFF. The CDR3 DNA reads as TGTGCCAGCAGCTTAGAGGAGCTAGTCGGGGAGCTGTTTTTT.

There are many counts of this clonotype. V and J are TRBV6-6 and TRBJ2-2; 9 positions agree with TRBD2. Trimming cost V 4 bases and J 6 bases; bases outside gene matches: 3. The CDR3 runs to 14 residues. Germline V CDR1 and CDR2: MNHNY, SVGAGI (reference sequence). The CDR3 DNA is TGTGCCAGCAGTTGGGGACTAGCCTCCGGGGAGCTGTTTTTT. This gives the protein CASSWGLASGELFF.

This clonotype was seen a handful of times. The chain employs TRBV7-2 and TRBJ2-7; 8 bases are shared with TRBD2. Trimming removed 7 bases from V and 6 bases from J; junction bases left unmatched: 8. This CDR3 comprises 13 residues. The germline CDR1 and CDR2 sequences are SGHTA and FQGNSA. The CDR3 sequence is CASTPTSVSEQYF. The CDR3 DNA follows: TGTGCCAGCACCCCGACTAGCGTAAGCGAGCAGTACTTC.